This T cell receptor beta chain emerged from a study of T-cell memory formation after mild COVID-19. Study details: The TCR clusters were mostly specific to one donor. Study-wide results and caveats: Clones that contracted from day 15 to 85 had balanced CD4/CD8; later expanders were CD4+ biased.

5'RACE with constant-segment primers yielded barcoded, UMI-tagged TCR alpha and TCR beta cDNA libraries. TCRdb used MiXCR to reprocess the 5' RACE reads, holding one entry per CDR3 protein. Of about 270,000 distinct CDR3 sequences in the sample, roughly 17% were seen once. This clonotype was seen more than once but under ten times. Its matching antigen is unknown. The receptor was derived from a man aged 18 to 35 who had mild COVID-19 (a few samples of this study predate the infection). Cell type and time point are not known. Sequences were obtained from PBMCs or a T cell subset sorted from them (not recorded which).

The chain's CDR3 is CSVGGGQQGMGYGYTF. The CDR3 DNA is TGCAGCGTTGGGGGCGGACAGCAAGGGATGGGCTATGGCTACACCTTC. The chain couples TRBV29-1 to TRBJ1-2; tentatively, D is TRBD1 (6 bases). The CDR3 has 16 residues. CDR1 is SQVTM and CDR2 is ANQGSEA in the germline V gene. V lost 4 bases to trimming and J lost 4 bases, with 22 bases between them.